The rows below give T cell receptor beta chains drawn from one sample of a study of cytomegalovirus exposure and HLA in healthy donors. The protocol was immunoSEQ multiplex PCR, while the TCRdb copy is restricted to in-frame clones and leaves out a portion. The repertoire table contains 130,000 or so clones. Input material: PBMCs. Source of these receptors: a woman under 30 in good health and CMV-seronegative. CDR3s include the opening cysteine and the closing phenylalanine or tryptophan. The order of the fields is D gene, V gene, J gene, CDR3 DNA, CDR3 protein. A D gene is named only where the DNA matches it firmly.

>.|TRBV6-1|TRBJ2-3
TGTGCCAGCAGTGAATTAGAGGGCACAGATACGCAGTATTTT
CASSELEGTDTQYF
>.|TRBV4-3|TRBJ1-1
TGCGCCAGCAGCCCTGGGGGCCTGAACACTGAAGCTTTCTTT
CASSPGGLNTEAFF
>.|TRBV27|TRBJ1-1
TGTGCCAGCAGTTTAAGTCACAGGAACACTGAAGCTTTCTTT
CASSLSHRNTEAFF
>TRBD1|TRBV4-1|TRBJ1-2
TGCGCCAGCAGCCTCAGTCCCGGGACAGGGAGCTATGGCTACACCTTC
CASSLSPGTGSYGYTF
>.|TRBV19|TRBJ1-4
TGTGCCAGTAGTATATCGGACAGCTTTTTGGTCTTT
CASSISDSFLVF
>TRBD2|TRBV6-1|TRBJ2-2
TGTGCCAGCAGTGAGGTGGGAGGGCCCGGGGAGCTGTTTTTT
CASSEVGGPGELFF
>TRBD1|TRBV5-4|TRBJ2-2
TGTGCCAGCAGCGGCGGGACAGGGGCGGGCACCGGGGAGCTGTTTTTT
CASSGGTGAGTGELFF
>.|TRBV6-5|TRBJ2-7
TGTGCCAGCAGTTACGGACAGTCCTACGAGCAGTACTTC
CASSYGQSYEQYF
>TRBD2|TRBV29-1|TRBJ2-5
TGCAGCGTTGCCGGGAGGAGACAAGAGACCCAGTACTTC
CSVAGRRQETQYF
>.|TRBV28|TRBJ2-1
TGTGCCAGCAGTCCTCCCGGGGGTTGGGAGAATGAGCAGTTCTTC
CASSPPGGWENEQFF
>.|TRBV19|TRBJ1-2
TGTGCCAGTAGTATACGGGGGATCAATGGTTACACCTTC
CASSIRGINGYTF
>TRBD2|TRBV19|TRBJ2-7
TGTGCCAGTAGTATGGGGGGGGAAGCTTACTACGAGCAGTACTTC
CASSMGGEAYYEQYF
>.|TRBV4-1|TRBJ1-4
TGCGCCGTTGAGGATGTTAATGAAAAACTGTTTTTT
CAVEDVNEKLFF
>TRBD2|TRBV10-2|TRBJ2-1
TGCGCCAGCCAAGAGCGGGGAACATACAATGAGCAGTTCTTC
CASQERGTYNEQFF
>TRBD2|TRBV11-2|TRBJ2-7
TGTGCCAGCAGCGCGGGACTAGTCGCCTACGAGCAGTACTTC
CASSAGLVAYEQYF
>.|TRBV19|TRBJ1-2
TGTGCCAGTGGAATGGGAGGGAATGGCTACACCTTC
CASGMGGNGYTF